These 22 T cell receptor beta chains came from one sample sequenced in a study of identifying expanded T cells in peripheral blood. TCRdb keeps only in-frame clones here, not all; method: immunoSEQ multiplex PCR. The data contain around 60,000 clones, around 86% of them singletons. Material for sequencing was blood. The receptors stem from a person aged 18 to 70 in good health.

The chain employs TRBV5-6 and TRBJ2-7; D is possibly TRBD2 (5 bases). The CDR3 sequence is 13 residues long. The V end lost 1 base, the J end lost 7 bases, and 12 bases lay between the germline ends. CDR1 is SGHDT, CDR2 YYEEEE, per germline. The CDR3, as DNA: TGTGCCAGCAGCTTGTTGCGGGTGGGGGAGCAGTACGTC. Encoded protein: CASSLLRVGEQYV.

CDR3 in amino acids: CASSHRPGVETQYF. The CDR3 DNA follows: TGCGCCAGCAGCCACCGACCCGGGGTAGAGACCCAGTACTTC. V and J are TRBV5-1 and TRBJ2-5; a possible D gene is TRBD2 (5 bases). V lost 4 bases, J lost 4 bases, and 14 bases lay in between. Germline assignment: CDR1 SGHRS and CDR2 YFSETQ. This CDR3 has 14 residues.

The chain recombines TRBV7-2 with TRBJ2-3, with TRBD2 matching over 10 bases. The CDR3 totals 13 residues. CDR1 SGHTA and CDR2 FQGNSA come from the germline V gene. V shed 9 bases and J 5 bases; nucleotides not matched to a gene: 5. CDR3 DNA sequence: TGTGCCAGTAGCGGGGGGCGGGAAGATACGCAGTATTTT. It yields the protein CASSGGREDTQYF.

This sequence joins TRBV5-4 and TRBJ2-7, with a weak D call TRBD1 (6 bases). The CDR3 runs to 13 residues. CDR1 is SGHNT and CDR2 is YYREEE in the germline V gene (reference sequence). V dropped 3 bases and J dropped 5 bases, with 12 bases sitting between them. The CDR3 loop reads CASSSRTANEQYF. The CDR3 DNA reads as TGTGCCAGCAGCTCGAGGACAGCTAACGAGCAGTACTTC. The full variable domain, with the rest looked up from reference TRBV5-4 and TRBJ2-7, is ETGVTQSPTHLIKTRGQQVTLRCSSQSGHNTVSWYQQALGQGPQFIFQYYREEENGRGNFPPRFSGLQFPNYSSELNVNALELDDSALYLCASSSRTANEQYFGPGTRLTVT.

The V and J genes are TRBV9 and TRBJ2-5, with D perhaps matching TRBD2 (6 bases). The CDR3 is made up of 16 amino acids. The germline gives CDR1 SGDLS, CDR2 YYNGEE. V was shortened by 4 bases and J by 0 bases, with 16 bases between the two germline ends. CDR3 protein: CASSPGTQEYQETQYF. The CDR3 region has the DNA TGTGCCAGCAGCCCCGGGACTCAAGAGTACCAAGAGACCCAGTACTTC. Complete variable domain (other parts from reference TRBV9 and TRBJ2-5): DSGVTQTPKHLITATGQRVTLRCSPRSGDLSVYWYQQSLDQGLQFLIQYYNGEERAKGNILERFSAQQFPDLHSELNLSSLELGDSALYFCASSPGTQEYQETQYFGPGTRLLVL.

This chain connects TRBV12-5 to TRBJ1-3; D gene uncertain. Trimming left V 2 bases short and J 0 bases short, with 8 bases between. The germline CDR1 and CDR2 sequences are LGHNT and FRNRAP. CDR3 length: 15 residues. The CDR3 DNA follows: TGTGCTAGTGGTTTGACCATTGGCTCTGGAAACACCATATATTTT. Its translation is CASGLTIGSGNTIYF.

The J gene is TRBJ1-4, the V gene TRBV29-1, with TRBD1 as a possible D gene (6 bases). CDR1 and CDR2 from the germline V gene are SQVTM and ANQGSEA. The CDR3 consists of 15 residues. Between the trimmed V and J ends, which lost 2 bases and 6 bases, there was a span of 16 bases. The CDR3 DNA sequence: TGCAGCGTTGAAATCGGGAGAGGGGGAGATGAAAAACTGTTTTTT. Its translation: CSVEIGRGGDEKLFF.

The V call is TRBV5-6, the J call TRBJ1-2; the D gene is possibly TRBD1 (6 bases). The CDR3 loop spans 15 amino acids. Germline V lookup: CDR1 SGHDT, CDR2 YYEEEE. V was cut by 4 bases and J by 2 bases, with 15 bases left in between. The CDR3 region has the DNA TGTGCCAGCAGCCCCGGGACAAGCGACAACTATGGCTACACCTTC. It specifies CASSPGTSDNYGYTF.

The chain employs TRBV4-1 and TRBJ1-2; a possible D gene is TRBD1 (5 bases). The length of the CDR3 is 13 residues. In germline, CDR1 is MGHRA, CDR2 YSYEKL. With 4 bases removed from V and 2 bases from J, the gap between germline ends came to 8 bases. The CDR3 DNA is TGCGCCAGCAGCCCTCAGGGAAACTATGGCTACACCTTC. Its translation: CASSPQGNYGYTF.

The chain combines TRBV7-2 with TRBJ2-1; 9 nucleotides match TRBD2. Germline loops: CDR1 SGHTA, CDR2 FQGNSA. The CDR3 covers 15 residues. The V and J ends lost 1 base and 5 bases, in that order; junction bases with no gene match: 3. The CDR3 bases are TGTGCCAGCAGCTTAGTAGCGGGAGCGAACAATGAGCAGTTCTTC. Amino acids: CASSLVAGANNEQFF.

This chain links TRBV5-6 with TRBJ1-6; 7 bases line up with TRBD1. This CDR3 spans 14 amino acids. Germline lookup yields CDR1 SGHDT and CDR2 YYEEEE. V shed 1 base, J shed 9 bases, and the junction held 4 bases outside the gene matches. DNA of the CDR3: TGTGCCAGCAGCTTGCGACAGGGAACTTCACCCCTCCACTTT. Its translation is CASSLRQGTSPLHF.

This sequence joins TRBV5-6 and TRBJ1-4; D is possibly TRBD1 (6 bases). CDR1 and CDR2 from the germline V gene are SGHDT and YYEEEE. The CDR3 extends over 13 amino acids. The V and J ends lost 2 bases and 8 bases respectively, with 10 bases between them. The CDR3, as DNA: TGTGCCAGCAGCTTACAGGGAATGGAAAAACTGTTTTTT. It is translated as CASSLQGMEKLFF.

A single count supports this clone. The V and J genes are TRBV5-4 and TRBJ1-2, with 7 nucleotides matching TRBD1. In germline, CDR1 is SGHNT, CDR2 YYREEE (reference sequence). The trim removed 4 bases at V and 4 bases at J, leaving 7 bases unmatched. The CDR3 loop spans 14 amino acids. The CDR3 protein is CASSLDRDSYGYTF. The CDR3 DNA reads as TGTGCCAGCAGCCTAGACAGGGACAGCTATGGCTACACCTTC.

This chain connects TRBV7-2 to TRBJ2-5, with 7 bases lining up with TRBD2. V shed 5 bases, J shed 4 bases, and the junction held 7 bases outside the gene matches. Germline V gives CDR1 SGHTA, CDR2 FQGNSA. The CDR3 loop spans 14 amino acids. The CDR3 DNA follows: TGTGCCAGCAGCGCCGGACTAGGATTAGAGACCCAGTACTTC. Protein: CASSAGLGLETQYF.

CDR3 amino acids: CASSSGTGRRAEAFF. DNA for the CDR3: TGTGCCAGCAGCTCCGGGACAGGGCGAAGGGCTGAAGCTTTCTTT. The chain is built from TRBV6-5 and TRBJ1-1, with 9 bases identical to TRBD1. The CDR3 spans 15 residues. Germline trimming cut 6 bases from V and 6 bases from J; bases unmatched to any gene: 11. Germline loops: CDR1 MNHEY, CDR2 SVGAGI.

This clone was counted once. The rearrangement links TRBV9 to TRBJ2-2; 8 positions agree with TRBD1. The V and J ends lost 0 bases and 5 bases, in that order; junction bases with no gene match: 3. This CDR3 comprises 15 residues. CDR1 and CDR2 (germline): SGDLS, YYNGEE. DNA for the CDR3: TGTGCCAGCAGCGTAGGGACAGGGTTGACCGGGGAGCTGTTTTTT. It specifies CASSVGTGLTGELFF.

The chain couples TRBV19 to TRBJ2-1; 7 bases are a match to TRBD1. The germline V gene has CDR1 LNHDA and CDR2 SQIVND (reference sequence). This CDR3 contains 14 residues. With 3 bases clipped from V and 7 bases from J, the junction kept 6 bases outside the gene matches. Here the CDR3 DNA reads TGTGCCAGTAGTATCGGGACAGTCTTTAATGAGCAGTTCTTC. It yields the protein CASSIGTVFNEQFF.

The V call is TRBV29-1, the J call TRBJ1-2; maybe TRBD1 (5 bases). The length of the CDR3 is 14 residues. Germline CDR1 and CDR2: SQVTM and ANQGSEA. The V gene lost 3 bases and the J gene lost 2 bases, with 13 bases spanning the gap. Written as DNA, the CDR3 is TGCAGCGTTGATATCGGGGGATCAAACTATGGCTACACCTTC. This codes for CSVDIGGSNYGYTF.

The chain links TRBV6-5 to TRBJ1-6, with 7 bases fitting TRBD1. Germline CDR1 reads MNHEY; CDR2 reads SVGAGI. V was clipped by 4 bases and J by 7 bases; unmatched bases: 4. The CDR3 extends over 14 amino acids. The CDR3, as DNA: TGTGCCAGCAGTTCGAACAGGGGAAATTCACCCCTCCACTTT. This gives the protein CASSSNRGNSPLHF.

The chain recombines TRBV19 with TRBJ2-2; D gene unclear. The CDR3 is 15 residues long. Trimming cost V 3 bases and J 1 base, with 9 bases left between them. Germline V lookup: CDR1 LNHDA, CDR2 SQIVND (reference sequence). CDR3 in amino acids: CASSIRHLNTGELFF. CDR3 nucleotides: TGTGCCAGTAGTATCAGACACTTGAACACCGGGGAGCTGTTTTTT.

V and J are TRBV6-5 and TRBJ2-1; TRBD2 is a possible D gene (6 bases). The ends were cut back, 5 bases at V and 0 bases at J, with 11 bases in the middle. This CDR3 has 15 amino acids. Germline CDR1 and CDR2: MNHEY and SVGAGI. CDR3 sequence (DNA): TGTGCCAGCAGTCCGGACGGGAGCTCCTACAATGAGCAGTTCTTC. Translating it yields CASSPDGSSYNEQFF.

The chain recombines TRBV27 with TRBJ2-3, with D perhaps TRBD1 or TRBD2 (5 bases each). Trimming took off 3 bases at V and 7 bases at J, with 17 bases between the two ends. Germline assignment: CDR1 MNHEY and CDR2 SMNVEV (reference sequence). This CDR3 is built from 15 residues. Here the CDR3 reads CASSFDRPGAHTQYF. CDR3 bases: TGTGCCAGCAGTTTCGACAGACCCGGGGCACATACGCAGTATTTT.